A selection of T cell receptor beta chains follows, all from one sample in a study of neoadjuvant anti-PD-1 for oral cavity cancer. TCRdb's copy holds only in-frame clones and misses some; the assay was immunoSEQ multiplex PCR. The table records about 79,000 clones, 83% of them present only once. The sample consisted of PBMCs, taken before nivolumab (anti-PD-1) treatment. The origin of the receptors is a person between 40 and 85 years old with oral cavity squamous cell carcinoma. CDR3s include the opening cysteine and the closing phenylalanine or tryptophan. A D gene is named only where the DNA matches it firmly. Expanded clones get a size class; other rows say once, few or many, or leave the size out.

D gene	J gene	V gene	clone size	CDR3 protein	CDR3 DNA
.	TRBJ1-1	TRBV19	.	CASIPTRDTEAFF	TGTGCCAGTATCCCGACCAGGGACACTGAAGCTTTCTTT
.	TRBJ2-3	TRBV12-2	few	CASRLGQGTDTQYF	TGTGCAAGTCGCTTAGGACAGGGCACAGATACGCAGTATTTT
.	TRBJ1-1	TRBV5-4	once	CASSFIQKAMNTEAFF	TGTGCCAGCAGCTTTATCCAGAAGGCGATGAACACTGAAGCTTTCTTT
.	TRBJ1-2	TRBV6-1	.	CASSESLIHGYTF	TGTGCCAGCAGTGAATCCCTAATACATGGCTACACCTTC
TRBD2	TRBJ2-5	TRBV5-6	.	CASSYRTSGRGLETQYF	TGTGCCAGCAGCTACCGGACTAGCGGGAGGGGGTTGGAGACCCAGTACTTC
.	TRBJ2-7	TRBV21-1	.	CASTRDYASYEQYF	TGTGCCAGCACCCGGGACTACGCCTCCTACGAGCAGTACTTC
.	TRBJ1-5	TRBV2	once	CASSRGPGLGNQPQHF	TGTGCCAGCTCGAGGGGCCCAGGGCTAGGTAATCAGCCCCAGCATTTT
.	TRBJ2-1	TRBV5-1	.	CASSLGPTRYNEQFF	TGCGCCAGCAGCTTGGGGCCTACTAGATACAATGAGCAGTTCTTC
TRBD1	TRBJ1-5	TRBV4-1	.	CASSLSGTGYETQHF	TGCGCCAGCAGCCTTTCCGGGACAGGGTACGAGACCCAGCATTTT
TRBD1	TRBJ2-2	TRBV19	.	CASSGQGGVGELFF	TGTGCCAGCTCGGGACAGGGAGGTGTCGGGGAGCTGTTTTTT
.	TRBJ2-2	TRBV30	.	CAWSLNRAPGELFF	TGTGCCTGGAGCCTAAACAGGGCGCCCGGGGAGCTGTTTTTT
TRBD1	TRBJ1-1	TRBV30	.	CAWMTGARNTEAFF	TGTGCCTGGATGACAGGGGCCAGGAACACTGAAGCTTTCTTT
.	TRBJ2-1	TRBV19	.	CASSVVVPGEQFF	TGTGCCAGTAGTGTAGTAGTACCGGGTGAGCAGTTCTTC
.	TRBJ1-2	TRBV28	.	CASSFEGGYTF	TGTGCCAGCAGTTTCGAAGGCGGCTACACCTTC
.	TRBJ1-4	TRBV5-1	once	CASSSQGANEKLFF	TGCGCCAGCAGCTCACAGGGCGCTAATGAAAAACTGTTTTTT
.	TRBJ1-5	TRBV21-1	.	CASSGTDGYQPQHF	TGTGCCAGCAGCGGGACGGACGGTTATCAGCCCCAGCATTTT
.	TRBJ1-5	TRBV9	.	CASSVGGTQPQHF	TGTGCCAGCAGCGTAGGGGGTACTCAGCCCCAGCATTTT
.	TRBJ2-6	TRBV30	.	CAWSVRQMSSGANVLTF	TGTGCCTGGAGTGTAAGACAGATGAGCTCTGGGGCCAACGTCCTGACTTTC
.	TRBJ1-3	TRBV5-1	.	CASSPFGDTIYF	TGCGCCAGCTCCCCTTTTGGGGACACCATATATTTT
.	TRBJ1-5	TRBV5-8	.	CASSLRGDQPQHF	TGTGCCAGCAGCCTCCGGGGGGATCAGCCCCAGCATTTT
.	TRBJ2-4	TRBV2	.	CAILEVGKNIQYF	TGTGCCATCTTGGAGGTTGGCAAAAACATTCAGTACTTC
.	TRBJ1-1	TRBV28	.	CASSPRNTEAFF	TGTGCCAGCTCCCCCCGTAACACTGAAGCTTTCTTT
TRBD1	TRBJ1-1	TRBV5-1	.	CASSRSSTGRVNTEAFF	TGCGCCAGCAGCCGTTCGTCGACAGGGAGGGTTAACACTGAAGCTTTCTTT
.	TRBJ2-2	TRBV5-1	.	CASSLSGGELFF	TGCGCCAGCAGCTTGTCTGGGGGGGAGCTGTTTTTT
TRBD1	TRBJ1-2	TRBV14	.	CASSPIGRGAGYTF	TGTGCCAGCAGCCCAATTGGCAGGGGGGCTGGCTACACCTTC
TRBD1	TRBJ1-1	TRBV2	.	CASAGTGGRATEAFF	TGTGCCAGCGCCGGGACAGGGGGAAGGGCGACTGAAGCTTTCTTT
.	TRBJ2-3	TRBV5-1	.	CASSFGELADTQYF	TGCGCCAGCAGCTTTGGGGAGTTGGCGGATACGCAGTATTTT
.	TRBJ2-3	TRBV27	.	CASRETGPSPDTQYF	TGTGCCAGCCGGGAGACCGGGCCAAGTCCAGATACGCAGTATTTT
TRBD1	TRBJ1-1	TRBV4-1	once	CASSQGSGTGGNRMNTEAFF	TGCGCCAGCAGCCAAGGATCCGGGACAGGGGGCAATCGTATGAACACTGAAGCTTTCTTT
TRBD1	TRBJ1-2	TRBV6-6	few	CASSYQGDGYTF	TGTGCCAGCAGCTATCAGGGGGATGGCTACACCTTC
.	TRBJ1-2	TRBV10-2	few	CASSPGTRGAGYTF	TGCGCCAGCAGCCCCGGGACCCGAGGGGCTGGCTACACCTTC
.	TRBJ1-5	TRBV6-6	.	CASSYGGNQPQHF	TGTGCCAGCAGTTACGGGGGCAATCAGCCCCAGCATTTT
.	TRBJ1-4	TRBV2	.	CASRSLGTTKEKLFF	TGTGCCAGCAGAAGCCTCGGGACAACAAAGGAAAAACTGTTTTTT
.	TRBJ1-6	TRBV5-8	once	CASSLVLENSPLHF	TGTGCCAGCAGCTTGGTTCTGGAAAATTCACCCCTCCACTTT
.	TRBJ1-6	TRBV9	.	CASSVRGYNSPLHF	TGTGCCAGCAGCGTGAGAGGGTATAATTCACCCCTCCACTTT
.	TRBJ2-1	TRBV11-2	.	CASSRSGGYEQFF	TGTGCCAGCAGCCGATCAGGGGGGTATGAGCAGTTCTTC
TRBD2	TRBJ2-7	TRBV4-1	.	CASSQDVESGGVTSYEQYF	TGCGCCAGCAGCCAAGATGTGGAGTCGGGAGGGGTGACGTCCTACGAGCAGTACTTC
.	TRBJ1-5	TRBV10-2	.	CASSEWDGLSNQPQHF	TGCGCCAGCAGTGAGTGGGACGGACTCAGCAATCAGCCCCAGCATTTT
.	TRBJ2-7	TRBV5-5	once	CASAANSYEQYF	TGTGCCAGCGCAGCTAACTCCTACGAGCAGTACTTC
.	TRBJ2-2	TRBV5-8	.	CASSLWRGGTGELFF	TGTGCCAGCAGCTTATGGCGGGGAGGCACCGGGGAGCTGTTTTTT
.	TRBJ2-3	TRBV4-1	.	CASSPFGRKAADTQYF	TGCGCCAGCAGCCCGTTCGGCCGGAAGGCCGCAGATACGCAGTATTTT
TRBD1	TRBJ1-5	TRBV19	.	CASSIDRTGGQPQHF	TGTGCCAGTAGTATAGATCGGACAGGGGGTCAGCCCCAGCATTTT
.	TRBJ2-1	TRBV5-1	.	CASSDSEAKSFF	TGCGCCAGCAGCGACTCCGAGGCAAAGAGTTTCTTC
.	TRBJ1-4	TRBV5-1	.	CASSLAGGAEEKLFF	TGCGCCAGCAGCTTGGCCGGTGGGGCTGAGGAAAAACTGTTTTTT
.	TRBJ2-6	TRBV27	once	CASSSPRTQNYGANVLTF	TGTGCCAGCAGTTCCCCAAGGACCCAAAACTACGGGGCCAACGTCCTGACTTTC
.	TRBJ2-1	TRBV5-1	.	CASSLIGRGGFGQFF	TGCGCCAGCAGCTTGATTGGCAGGGGTGGATTTGGGCAGTTCTTC
.	TRBJ2-5	TRBV11-1	.	CASSTPSFGKETQYF	TGTGCCAGCAGCACCCCCTCCTTTGGGAAGGAGACCCAGTACTTC
.	TRBJ1-5	TRBV5-6	few	CASSRFRDNYQPQHF	TGTGCCAGCAGTAGATTCCGGGACAACTATCAGCCCCAGCATTTT
.	TRBJ2-2	TRBV6-5	.	CASRRSTGELFF	TGTGCCAGCAGACGGAGCACCGGGGAGCTGTTTTTT
TRBD2	TRBJ2-3	TRBV6-1	.	CASIQAGGGTQYF	TGTGCCAGCATTCAAGCGGGGGGAGGTACGCAGTATTTT
.	TRBJ2-5	TRBV19	.	CASTPRNQETQYF	TGTGCCAGTACCCCCCGGAACCAAGAGACCCAGTACTTC
.	TRBJ2-7	TRBV19	.	CASSIVDGEGYEQYF	TGTGCCAGTAGTATAGTAGACGGAGAAGGATACGAGCAGTACTTC
.	TRBJ1-1	TRBV7-9	.	CASSFGQSRTEAFF	TGTGCCAGCAGCTTTGGACAGTCGAGGACTGAAGCTTTCTTT